Shown below are 28 T cell receptor beta chains from a single sample sequenced in a study of post-analysis software for immune sequencing data. Study-level findings and limits: The five TRBV segments detected at higher frequency in patients than in controls included TRBV5-6, TRBV5-1 and TRBV20-1.

No antigen is known for these receptors. Carried by the TCR beta cDNA libraries were unique molecular identifiers. TCRdb reprocessed the PCR reads with MiXCR, giving one entry per CDR3 protein. The data hold around 250,000 distinct CDR3 sequences, with 30% to 45% observed a single time. Sequencing was carried out using blood. The source of these receptors is a girl between 5 and 17 years old with multiple sclerosis.

The chain has TRBV5-1 and TRBJ2-7; maybe TRBD1 (6 bases). V was cut by 4 bases and J by 0 bases, with 11 bases left in between. The CDR3 has 14 amino acids. From germline, CDR1 is SGHRS and CDR2 YFSETQ. Written as DNA, the CDR3 is TGCGCCAGCAGCGTCGACAGGACCTCCTACGAGCAGTACTTC. This translates into CASSVDRTSYEQYF.

The sample holds many counts of this clonotype. The CDR3 DNA reads as TGCGCCAGCAGCTTGGGGGAGCCCTATGGCTACACCTTC. Translation gives CASSLGEPYGYTF. V is TRBV5-1 and J is TRBJ1-2; D gene ambiguous. With 0 bases removed from V and 4 bases from J, the gap between germline ends came to 7 bases. Germline V lookup: CDR1 SGHRS, CDR2 YFSETQ. The CDR3 spans 13 residues.

About this clonotype: An end of the junction differs from the germline gene, which may be a read error. V usage is TRBV24-1 and J usage is TRBJ1-1; D is ambiguous. The CDR3 totals 13 residues. Germline CDR1 and CDR2: KGHDR and SFDVKD. The CDR3 here is CATSDLSNTKAFF. CDR3 bases: TGTGCCACCAGTGATTTATCCAACACTAAAGCTTTCTTT.

V is TRBV10-3 and J is TRBJ2-5; 7 positions agree with TRBD1. The CDR3 is 14 residues long. V dropped 6 bases and J dropped 0; count of bases not matched to a gene: 4. CDR1 and CDR2 from the germline V gene are ENHRY and SYGVKD. The CDR3 bases are TGTGCCATCAGACCCGGGACAGACCAAGAGACCCAGTACTTC. This encodes CAIRPGTDQETQYF.

In its sample, this clonotype was seen many times. The chain uses TRBV10-2 and TRBJ2-1; 13 nucleotides line up with TRBD2. The germline CDR1 and CDR2 sequences are WSHSY and SAAADI. V lost 0 bases, J lost 2 bases, and 7 bases stayed unmatched. CDR3 length equals 19 residues. CDR3 loop: CASSESKGLAGNPYNEQFF. In DNA, the CDR3 is TGCGCCAGCAGTGAGTCGAAGGGACTAGCGGGGAACCCCTACAATGAGCAGTTCTTC.

This clonotype was detected a few times. V usage is TRBV5-1 and J usage is TRBJ2-2; the D gene could be TRBD1 or TRBD2 (5 bases each). V dropped 4 bases and J dropped 2 bases, with 18 bases sitting between them. Germline values: CDR1 SGHRS, CDR2 YFSETQ. The CDR3 loop spans 17 amino acids. The CDR3 nucleotides are TGCGCCAGCAGCACACTCGCCGGGACGGGCAACACCGGGGAGCTGTTTTTT. It yields the protein CASSTLAGTGNTGELFF.

This clonotype turned up a few times. This chain joins TRBV7-9 and TRBJ1-5, with no clear D. Germline loops: CDR1 SEHNR, CDR2 FQNEAQ (reference sequence). The CDR3 has 13 residues. V was cut by 1 base and J by 7 bases, with 8 bases left in between. CDR3 sequence: CASSLGTTQPQHF. The CDR3 bases are TGTGCCAGCAGCTTAGGGACCACCCAGCCCCAGCATTTT.

J is TRBJ1-5 and V is TRBV15; D is perhaps TRBD1 (6 bases). Deletions cut 6 bases from V and 5 bases from J, with 11 bases between. Per the germline V gene, CDR1 is LNHNV and CDR2 is YYDKDF (reference sequence). This CDR3 region has 13 residues. The CDR3 DNA sequence: TGTGCCACCAGGGCGGGGGCGGATCAGCCCCAGCATTTT. It is translated as CATRAGADQPQHF.

This clonotype has more than one count but fewer than ten. Germline is not matched at one junction end, which may reflect a read error. This chain uses TRBV5-5 with TRBJ1-1; D is undetermined. Germline values: CDR1 SGHKS, CDR2 YYEKEE (reference sequence). CDR3 size: 12 residues. CDR3 bases: TGTGTCAGCAGCCCTGACTTGAGGGAAGCTTTCTTT. The encoded protein is CVSSPDLREAFF.

This clonotype was seen more than once but under ten times. The chain couples TRBV4-2 to TRBJ2-5; D might be TRBD2 (6 bases). With the DNA end fitting TRBJ2-7 better, the J assignment may be wrong. The CDR3 has 18 amino acids. Germline-derived CDR1 and CDR2 are LGHNA and YNFKEQ. DNA of the CDR3: TGTGCCAGCAGCATGTACCCCATCGGCGGGGAAGGAGCTACCGAGCAGTACTTC. Translation gives CASSMYPIGGEGATEQYF.

The table lists this clonotype with many counts. The chain has TRBV3-1 and TRBJ2-1; a weak D match, TRBD2 (5 bases). There are 14 residues in the CDR3. Germline loops: CDR1 LGHDT, CDR2 YNNKEL (reference sequence). Trimming took 0 bases from V and 9 from J, leaving 12 bases between them. The CDR3 sequence is CASSQDYGIGEQFF. CDR3 DNA: TGTGCCAGCAGCCAAGATTACGGGATCGGTGAGCAGTTCTTC.

This clonotype has a single count. The chain has TRBV20-1 and TRBJ2-5; 10 bases line up with TRBD2. CDR3 length: 15 amino acids. The junction had 3 bases not matched to a gene; V was cut back by 1 base and J by 1 base. Germline V gene sequence: CDR1 DFQATT, CDR2 SNEGSKA (reference sequence). CDR3 nucleotide sequence: TGCAGTGCTAGAGTAGCGGGAGGTCCCCAAGAGACCCAGTACTTC. The encoded protein is CSARVAGGPQETQYF.

This clonotype showed up many times. The chain recombines TRBV5-6 with TRBJ2-7, with D tentatively TRBD1 or TRBD2 (7 bases each). CDR3 length equals 15 residues. CDR1 SGHDT and CDR2 YYEEEE come from the germline V gene. Trimming removed 4 bases at V and 2 bases at J, with 16 bases between. The CDR3 coding sequence is TGTGCCAGCAGCCCCAGGGGGGGGCCGACCTACGAGCAGTACTTC. Translation gives CASSPRGGPTYEQYF.

Many counts were recorded for this clonotype. This chain joins TRBV10-3 and TRBJ2-2; TRBD1 agrees at 8 bases. There are 14 residues in the CDR3. Germline CDR1 reads ENHRY; CDR2 reads SYGVKD. V lost 7 bases and J lost 0; bases outside the gene matches: 1. This chain's CDR3 is CAIKGQANTGELFF. In nucleotides, the CDR3 is TGTGCCATCAAGGGACAGGCGAACACCGGGGAGCTGTTTTTT.

This clonotype was detected ten times or more. This chain links TRBV10-3 with TRBJ1-6, with D uncertain. Deletions cut 6 bases from V and 4 bases from J, with 13 bases between. CDR1 and CDR2 (germline): ENHRY, SYGVKD. CDR3 length: 15 residues. The CDR3 coding sequence is TGTGCCATCAGGAAAGATGGGGTATATAATTCACCCCTCCACTTT. This encodes CAIRKDGVYNSPLHF.

The chain employs TRBV27 and TRBJ2-7; TRBD1 matches at 10 bases. The CDR3 spans 16 residues. V lost 5 bases, J lost 7 bases, and 14 bases stayed unmatched. Germline CDR1 reads MNHEY; CDR2 reads SMNVEV (reference sequence). This CDR3 reads CASSTRTGGSSGEQYF. The CDR3 DNA follows: TGTGCCAGCAGTACACGGACAGGGGGTAGTTCGGGTGAGCAGTACTTC.

Ten or more counts support this clonotype. V usage is TRBV5-1 and J usage is TRBJ2-5; perhaps TRBD1 as D (5 bases). The CDR3 is made up of 16 amino acids. Germline CDR1 is SGHRS and CDR2 is YFSETQ. V dropped 4 bases and J dropped 0 bases, with 16 bases sitting between them. CDR3 loop: CASSLRGRGDQETQYF. The CDR3 DNA sequence: TGCGCCAGCAGCCTCCGAGGTAGGGGCGACCAAGAGACCCAGTACTTC.

At least ten counts were recorded for this clonotype. V gene TRBV5-1 combines with J gene TRBJ2-1, with 12 nucleotides matching TRBD1. The CDR3 has 14 amino acids. CDR1 is SGHRS and CDR2 is YFSETQ in the germline V gene. V shed 9 bases, J shed 7 bases, and the junction held 8 bases outside the gene matches. CDR3 region: CATQGQGARNEQFF. In DNA, the CDR3 is TGCGCCACCCAGGGACAGGGGGCGCGGAATGAGCAGTTCTTC.

J is TRBJ1-2 and V is TRBV20-1, with D uncertain. Per the germline V gene, CDR1 is DFQATT and CDR2 is SNEGSKA (reference sequence). The CDR3 loop spans 14 amino acids. V was pared by 3 bases and J by 8 bases, with 19 bases between. This chain's CDR3 is CSASPQVATRGYTF. The CDR3 region has the DNA TGCAGTGCTAGCCCCCAGGTAGCGACTCGGGGCTACACCTTC.

There are many counts of this clonotype. The V gene is TRBV3-1, the J gene TRBJ1-2; D not certain. CDR1 and CDR2 from the germline V gene are LGHDT and YNNKEL (reference sequence). Between the trimmed V and J ends, which lost 5 bases and 4 bases, there was a span of 8 bases. The CDR3 extends over 12 amino acids. DNA for the CDR3: TGTGCCAGCAGCGACGGACTCTATGGCTACACCTTC. Its translation: CASSDGLYGYTF.

The chain uses TRBV20-1 and TRBJ2-3; 12 positions match TRBD2. Germline CDR1 reads DFQATT; CDR2 reads SNEGSKA (reference sequence). CDR3 length equals 14 residues. With 6 bases clipped from V and 6 bases from J, the junction kept 7 bases outside the gene matches. The DNA for the CDR3 is TGCAGTGCCCCCCGACTAGCGGGAGCGGATACGCAGTATTTT. Translating gives CSAPRLAGADTQYF.

This clonotype was seen at least ten times. The chain links TRBV20-1 to TRBJ2-1, with D perhaps assigned TRBD1 or TRBD2 (7 bases each). Germline V gives CDR1 DFQATT, CDR2 SNEGSKA (reference sequence). The V end was cut by 6 bases, the J end by 4 bases, with 19 bases between. The CDR3 is made up of 15 amino acids. CDR3 nucleotides: TGCAGTGCACGGGGGGCGCACAGGGGTTACAATGAGCAGTTCTTC. It is translated as CSARGAHRGYNEQFF.

This clonotype was seen many times. J is TRBJ1-2 and V is TRBV5-6, with D tentatively TRBD1 (5 bases). V lost 4 bases and J 8 bases, leaving 24 bases between the germline ends. Germline values: CDR1 SGHDT, CDR2 YYEEEE. There are 16 residues in the CDR3. The CDR3 region has the DNA TGTGCCAGCAGCCTGACAAACGTCTCAGGGAAGCGGGGCTACACCTTC. Residues: CASSLTNVSGKRGYTF.

The V call is TRBV6-2 or TRBV6-3, the J call TRBJ2-1, with D tentatively TRBD1 (5 bases). Germline CDR1 and CDR2: MNHEY and SVGEGT. V was trimmed by 3 bases and J by 0 bases, leaving 6 bases between them. CDR3 length: 14 amino acids. The CDR3 protein is CASSYDSSYNEQFF. The CDR3 nucleotides read TGTGCCAGCAGTTATGACAGCTCCTACAATGAGCAGTTCTTC.

The CDR3 sequence is CASSYRRETKNIQYF. CDR3 sequence (DNA): TGTGCCAGCAGTTACCGGAGAGAGACCAAAAACATTCAGTACTTC. This rearrangement joins TRBV6-5 to TRBJ2-4, with no clear D. CDR3 length: 15 amino acids. Trimming cost V 2 bases and J 2 bases, with 10 bases left between them. Germline V gene lookup returns CDR1 MNHEY and CDR2 SVGAGI.

This clonotype has a single count. In DNA, the CDR3 is TGTGCTAGTGGGGCCGCCGGAGGGTACGATGAGCAGTTCTTC. Translating gives CASGAAGGYDEQFF. The chain links TRBV12-5 to TRBJ2-1; the D gene is possibly TRBD2 (6 bases). V dropped 6 bases and J dropped 8 bases, with 17 bases sitting between them. Germline CDR1 is LGHNT and CDR2 is FRNRAP. This CDR3 comprises 14 residues.

This clonotype has ten or more counts. This sequence joins TRBV3-1 and TRBJ1-6; D remains ambiguous. V gave up 0 bases and J gave up 7 bases, with 4 bases separating them. The CDR3 loop spans 13 amino acids. Germline CDR1 is LGHDT and CDR2 is YNNKEL (reference sequence). The chain's CDR3 is CASSQDRNSPLHF. The CDR3 DNA reads TGTGCCAGCAGCCAAGATAGAAATTCACCCCTCCACTTT.

This clonotype has ten or more counts. V and J are TRBV9 and TRBJ2-3, with no clear D. From germline, CDR1 is SGDLS and CDR2 YYNGEE. The V and J ends lost 3 bases and 2 bases respectively, with 16 bases between them. The CDR3 extends over 16 amino acids. As DNA, the CDR3 is TGTGCCAGCAGCGCCGCCTCCGGAGCCCCCACAGATACGCAGTATTTT. Its translation: CASSAASGAPTDTQYF.